This T cell receptor (beta chain) was identified during a study of cytomegalovirus exposure and HLA in healthy donors. PCR involved 60 Vbeta and 13 Jbeta primers. Clones were read by immunoSEQ multiplex PCR, and TCRdb kept only the in-frame ones, dropping some. The sample holds some 200,000 clones, roughly a tenth seen once. From germline, CDR1 is MGHRA and CDR2 YSYEKL. V was trimmed by 4 bases and J by 0 bases, leaving 16 bases between them. This CDR3 contains 17 residues. The TCR sequence derives from a woman aged 25 to 39 in good health and CMV-seropositive. The rearrangement uses TRBV4-1 and TRBJ2-1; tentative D call: TRBD2 (6 bases). Input material: PBMCs. CDR3 residues: CASSLPLSGSSYNEQFF. The CDR3 DNA is TGCGCCAGCAGCCTGCCCCTTAGCGGTTCCTCCTACAATGAGCAGTTCTTC.